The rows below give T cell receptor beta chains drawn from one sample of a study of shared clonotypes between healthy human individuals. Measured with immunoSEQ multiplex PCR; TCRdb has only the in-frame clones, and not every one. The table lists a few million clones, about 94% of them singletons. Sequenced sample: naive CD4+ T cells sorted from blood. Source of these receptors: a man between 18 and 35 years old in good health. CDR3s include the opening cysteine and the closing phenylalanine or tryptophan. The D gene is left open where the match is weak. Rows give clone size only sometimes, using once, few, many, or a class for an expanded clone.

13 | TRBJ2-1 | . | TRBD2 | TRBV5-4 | TGTGCCAGCAGCTCAATGCGGGAGTCTGAGCAGTTCTTC | CASSSMRESEQFF
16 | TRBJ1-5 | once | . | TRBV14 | TGTGCCAGCAGTCCGCCAGAAATACCTAGCAATCAGCCCCAGCATTTT | CASSPPEIPSNQPQHF
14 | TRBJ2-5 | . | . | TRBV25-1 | TGTGCCAGCAGCCCAGCCGGGGGCGTCGAGACCCAGTACTTC | CASSPAGGVETQYF
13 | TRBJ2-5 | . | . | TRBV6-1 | TGTGCCAGCAGTCCCACCGCTCAAGAGACCCAGTACTTC | CASSPTAQETQYF
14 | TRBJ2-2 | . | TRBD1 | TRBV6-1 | TGTGCCAGCAGTGAACAGGGGGCGAACGGGGAGCTGTTTTTT | CASSEQGANGELFF
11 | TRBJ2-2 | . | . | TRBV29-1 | TGCAGCGTCGGCGGCACCGGGGAGCTGTTTTTT | CSVGGTGELFF
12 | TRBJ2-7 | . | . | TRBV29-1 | TGCAGCGTTGTTAAGGGCGGTGGCGAGCAGTACTTC | CSVVKGGGEQYF
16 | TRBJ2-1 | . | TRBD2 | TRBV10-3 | TGTGCCATCAGCCGATCGCCGGGACTAGAGATTGATGAGCAGTTCTTC | CAISRSPGLEIDEQFF
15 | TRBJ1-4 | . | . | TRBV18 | TGTGCCAGCTCACCCTCGGGAGAGCGGAATGAAAAACTGTTTTTT | CASSPSGERNEKLFF
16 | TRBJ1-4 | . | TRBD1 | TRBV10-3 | TGTGCCATCAGTGATGGGACAGGGGGTCTTGGTGAAAAACTGTTTTTT | CAISDGTGGLGEKLFF
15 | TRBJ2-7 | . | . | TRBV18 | TGTGCCAGCTCACCAGTTGGGGGTTCGTCCTACGAGCAGTACTTC | CASSPVGGSSYEQYF
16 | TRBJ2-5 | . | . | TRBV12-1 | TGTGCCAGCAGCGGACGACAGGGCCCGGGGGAAGAGACCCAGTACTTC | CASSGRQGPGEETQYF
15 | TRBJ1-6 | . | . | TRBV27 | TGTGCCAGCAGTTTAGTAGGGACGGCCAATTCACCCCTCCACTTT | CASSLVGTANSPLHF
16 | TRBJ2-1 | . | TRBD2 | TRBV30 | TGTGCCTGGATTTCGCGGGAGGGACCCTCTTACAATGAGCAGTTCTTC | CAWISREGPSYNEQFF
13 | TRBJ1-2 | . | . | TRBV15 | TGTGCCACCAGCCCCGACAGGATTTATGGCTACACCTTC | CATSPDRIYGYTF
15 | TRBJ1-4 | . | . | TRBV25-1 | TGTGCCAGCAGTAACAGGACAGCTCATAATGAAAAACTGTTTTTT | CASSNRTAHNEKLFF
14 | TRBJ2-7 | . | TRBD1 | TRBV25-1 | TGTGCCAGCAGTGAATCAGGAACAGGGGGCGAGCAGTACTTC | CASSESGTGGEQYF
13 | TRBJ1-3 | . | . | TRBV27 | TGTGCCACCTCCACCTTCGCCGGAGACACCATATATTTT | CATSTFAGDTIYF
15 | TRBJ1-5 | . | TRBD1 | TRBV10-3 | TGTGCCATCAGTGAACGACAGGGGAACAATCAGCCCCAGCATTTT | CAISERQGNNQPQHF
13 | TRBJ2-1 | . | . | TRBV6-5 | TGTGCCAGCAGACCACAGGGAAGGAATGAGCAGTTCTTC | CASRPQGRNEQFF
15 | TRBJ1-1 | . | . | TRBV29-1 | TGCAGCGTTTTCGGCCCCCAGGGCGGGAACACTGAAGCTTTCTTT | CSVFGPQGGNTEAFF
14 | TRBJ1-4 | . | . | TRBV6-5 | TGTGCCAGCAGCCCGGGAGGGCAGTGGGAAAAACTGTTTTTT | CASSPGGQWEKLFF
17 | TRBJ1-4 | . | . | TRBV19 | TGTGCCAGTAGTATGGGACGAAAAGGCGCGGGTACGGAAAAACTGTTTTTT | CASSMGRKGAGTEKLFF
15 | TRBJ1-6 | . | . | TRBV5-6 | TGTGCCAGCAGTCTCGTTTGGCCGTATAATTCACCCCTCCACTTT | CASSLVWPYNSPLHF
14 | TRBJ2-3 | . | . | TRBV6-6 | TGTGCCAGCAAGGGGGGGCCTAGCACAGATACGCAGTATTTT | CASKGGPSTDTQYF
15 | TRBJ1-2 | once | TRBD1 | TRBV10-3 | TGTGCCATCAGTGAGGCACAGGGGGACAGGGGCGGCTACACCTTC | CAISEAQGDRGGYTF
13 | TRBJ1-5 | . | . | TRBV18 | TGTGCCAGCTCACCAGACGACAATCAGCCCCAGCATTTT | CASSPDDNQPQHF
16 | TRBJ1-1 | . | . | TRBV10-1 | TGCGCCAGCAGTGAGTCGGCGGGACTGATGAACACTGAAGCTTTCTTT | CASSESAGLMNTEAFF
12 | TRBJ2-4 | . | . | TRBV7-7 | TGTGCTAGCAGCTTAGCCCGGGATCGTTCGCACTTC | CASSLARDRSHF
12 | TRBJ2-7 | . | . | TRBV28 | TGTGCCAGCATAGGAAAGGGGTGGGAGCAGTACTTC | CASIGKGWEQYF
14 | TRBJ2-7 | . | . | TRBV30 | TGTGCCTGGAGTGTACCTGGGCCACCCTACGAGCAGTACTTC | CAWSVPGPPYEQYF
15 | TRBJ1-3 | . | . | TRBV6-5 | TGTGCCAGCAGTAGGGGCGGAGACTCTGGAAACACCATATATTTT | CASSRGGDSGNTIYF
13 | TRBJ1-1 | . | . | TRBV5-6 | TGTGCCAGCAGCTTGCAGGGATTCACTGAAGCTTTCTTT | CASSLQGFTEAFF
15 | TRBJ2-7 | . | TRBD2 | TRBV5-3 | TGTGCCAGAAGCTTGTGGGGACTAGTAACCTACGAGCAGTACTTC | CARSLWGLVTYEQYF
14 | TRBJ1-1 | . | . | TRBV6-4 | TGTGCCAGCAGTGCCCAGTCGGGGGTCACTGAAGCTTTCTTT | CASSAQSGVTEAFF
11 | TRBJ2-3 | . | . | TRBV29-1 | TGCAGCGTTGGCCGCACAGATACGCAGTATTTT | CSVGRTDTQYF
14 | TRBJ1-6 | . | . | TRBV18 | TGTGCCAGCTCACCAGGCGGAAATAATTCACCCCTCCACTTT | CASSPGGNNSPLHF
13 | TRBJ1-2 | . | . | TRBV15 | TGTGCCACCAGCCGATCAGGGAACTATGGCTACACCTTC | CATSRSGNYGYTF
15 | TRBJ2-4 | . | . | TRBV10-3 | TGTGCCATCAGTGAAGACCGGCGGTCCAAAAACATTCAGTACTTC | CAISEDRRSKNIQYF
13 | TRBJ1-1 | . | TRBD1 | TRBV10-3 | TGTGCCACCATAGACAGGGGGAACACTGAAGCTTTCTTT | CATIDRGNTEAFF
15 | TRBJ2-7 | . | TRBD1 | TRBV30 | TGTGCCTGGATTCCCGGACAGGGGGCCGCCTACGAGCAGTACTTC | CAWIPGQGAAYEQYF
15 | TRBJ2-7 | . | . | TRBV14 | TGTGCCAGCAGCCCTAACAGATACAGAACCTACGAGCAGTACTTC | CASSPNRYRTYEQYF
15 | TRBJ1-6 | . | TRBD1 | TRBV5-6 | TGTGCCAGCAGCTTGGCCGGGACAGGGGGTTCACCCCTCCACTTT | CASSLAGTGGSPLHF